These 27 T cell receptor beta chains originate from one sample sequenced in a study of T cell repertoires in cytomegalovirus infection. TCRdb analysed the reads with MiXCR anew, one entry per CDR3 protein. Among about 830,000 distinct CDR3 sequences listed, around a third were seen once. What these receptors recognize is not known. Sequenced material: cultured CD8+ T cells from PBMCs, taken from culture after CMV antigen stimulation. All receptors derive from a human donor in good health (CMV status not recorded). Some clones in this sample may be carry-over from other donors' samples.

This clonotype was seen at least ten times. The chain carries TRBV7-6 and TRBJ2-6, with 8 positions matching TRBD1. The CDR3 is 17 residues long. V lost 4 bases and J lost 0; bases outside the gene matches: 5. Germline V lookup: CDR1 SGHVS, CDR2 FNYEAQ. CDR3 nucleotide sequence: TGTGCCAGCAGCTCCCCGGGACAGGTCTCTGGGGCCAACGTCCTGACTTTC. This gives the protein CASSSPGQVSGANVLTF.

The J gene is TRBJ2-5, the V gene TRBV19; 7 bases align to TRBD2. This CDR3 region has 14 residues. The germline gives CDR1 LNHDA, CDR2 SQIVND (reference sequence). Trimming took 2 bases from V and 2 from J; bases not matched to a gene: 2. The CDR3 sequence: CASSISSGQETQYF. The CDR3 DNA is TGTGCCAGTAGTATAAGTAGCGGGCAAGAGACCCAGTACTTC.

This clonotype has more than one count but fewer than ten. The chain joins TRBV2 to TRBJ1-2, with a weak D call TRBD1 (5 bases). Trimming removed 2 bases from V and 4 bases from J, with 17 bases in between. CDR1 SNHLY and CDR2 FYNNEI come from the germline V gene. This CDR3 is built from 16 residues. In DNA form, the CDR3 reads TGTGCCAGCAGTGAAATAGGGCAGGGCCACTCCTATGGCTACACCTTC. Translated, it gives CASSEIGQGHSYGYTF.

A note on this clonotype: A much larger clone lies one base from this, so it may be a read error. V is TRBV25-1 and J is TRBJ2-3, with 10 bases fitting TRBD1. The ends lost 0 bases at V and 2 bases at J; junction bases unmatched: 2. The CDR3 sequence is 16 residues long. CDR1 and CDR2 from the germline V gene are MGHDK and SYGVNS. The CDR3 loop reads CASSEYGTGATDTQYF. In DNA, the CDR3 is TGTGCCAGCAGTGAATATGGGACAGGGGCCACAGATACGCAGTATTTT.

The chain links TRBV7-9 to TRBJ2-2; unclear D gene. Germline V gives CDR1 SEHNR, CDR2 FQNEAQ (reference sequence). V lost 7 bases and J lost 10, with 7 bases in between. This CDR3 contains 10 residues. CDR3 protein: CASTLAELFF. The CDR3 nucleotides are TGTGCCAGCACCCTCGCGGAGCTGTTTTTT.

This clonotype turned up a few times. V and J are TRBV28 and TRBJ1-2, with a possible D match to TRBD1 (6 bases). V was trimmed by 8 bases and J by 7 bases, leaving 11 bases between them. From germline, CDR1 is MDHEN and CDR2 SYDVKM. The CDR3 has 11 residues. The CDR3 bases are TGTGCCAGCCACAGGGAGGGTGGCTACACCTTC. The encoded protein is CASHREGGYTF.

This clonotype has just a few counts. The chain has TRBV6-6 and TRBJ2-5, with D perhaps given as TRBD1 or TRBD2 (6 bases each). Deletions cut 4 bases from V and 4 bases from J, with 16 bases between. Germline V gene data show CDR1 as MNHNY and CDR2 as SVGAGI (reference sequence). CDR3 length: 15 residues. CDR3 loop: CASSLGGGPRETQYF. The CDR3 coding sequence is TGTGCCAGCAGTTTGGGTGGGGGGCCCAGAGAGACCCAGTACTTC.

The chain combines TRBV6-1 with TRBJ1-4; TRBD1 might be the D (5 bases). Between the trimmed V and J ends, which lost 5 bases and 8 bases, there was a span of 24 bases. The CDR3 has 17 residues. Per the germline V gene, CDR1 is MNHNS and CDR2 is SASEGT. The CDR3: CASSSDLTGFTGEKLFF. CDR3 nucleotide sequence: TGTGCCAGCAGTTCCGACCTCACAGGCTTCACAGGCGAAAAACTGTTTTTT.

Only one count was recorded for this clonotype. The chain carries TRBV10-2 and TRBJ2-2, with D perhaps matching TRBD1 (5 bases). This CDR3 region has 14 residues. V was shortened by 8 bases and J by 4 bases, with 14 bases between the two germline ends. Germline CDR1 and CDR2: WSHSY and SAAADI. The CDR3 DNA follows: TGCGCCAGCTGCCGTAATGGGGCCACCGGGGAGCTGTTTTTT. It encodes CASCRNGATGELFF.

The chain combines TRBV15 with TRBJ2-2, with 11 bases lining up with TRBD2. CDR1 and CDR2 (germline): LNHNV, YYDKDF (reference sequence). Trimming cost V 0 bases and J 6 bases; bases outside gene matches: 3. The CDR3 runs 16 residues. CDR3 protein: CATSRELAGAAGELFF. CDR3 DNA: TGTGCCACCAGCAGAGAACTAGCGGGGGCGGCCGGGGAGCTGTTTTTT.

This clonotype occurred a few times. The chain joins TRBV10-3 to TRBJ1-2; a possible D gene is TRBD1 (5 bases). Germline CDR1 is ENHRY and CDR2 is SYGVKD. Trimming left V 0 bases short and J 8 bases short, with 16 bases between. This CDR3 region has 15 residues. CDR3 in amino acids: CAISESMDNSQGYTF. CDR3 nucleotides: TGTGCCATCAGTGAGTCAATGGACAATTCGCAAGGCTACACCTTC.

The V call is TRBV5-1, the J call TRBJ1-1, with no clear D. Trimming left V 6 bases short and J 7 bases short, with 13 bases between. This CDR3 comprises 12 residues. Germline loops: CDR1 SGHRS, CDR2 YFSETQ. The CDR3 region is CASTLTRGEAFF. DNA for the CDR3: TGCGCCAGCACCCTGACACGGGGTGAAGCTTTCTTT.

In its sample, this clonotype was seen many times. The chain combines TRBV27 with TRBJ1-6; D is perhaps TRBD1 (5 bases). The CDR3 is made up of 14 amino acids. V lost 3 bases, J lost 4 bases, and 7 bases lay in between. Germline V gene sequence: CDR1 MNHEY, CDR2 SMNVEV (reference sequence). The CDR3 sequence: CASSFGAYNSPLHF. CDR3 DNA sequence: TGTGCCAGCAGTTTTGGGGCATATAATTCACCCCTCCACTTT.

This clonotype was recorded only once. This chain connects TRBV2 to TRBJ1-3; D is unresolved. The CDR3 has 14 residues. The V end was cut by 6 bases, the J end by 7 bases, with 16 bases between. CDR1 is SNHLY, CDR2 FYNNEI, per germline. The CDR3 DNA reads as TGTGCCAGCAGCGCTAGAGACAACGGGAACACCATATATTTT. It is translated as CASSARDNGNTIYF.

This clonotype showed up just once. The rearrangement joins TRBV9 to TRBJ2-1; 7 bases agree with TRBD2. Germline values: CDR1 SGDLS, CDR2 YYNGEE. Germline trimming cut 3 bases from V and 3 bases from J; bases unmatched to any gene: 6. The CDR3 runs 15 residues. This CDR3 reads CASSELASLYNEQFF. CDR3 nucleotide sequence: TGTGCCAGCAGCGAACTAGCGTCACTCTACAATGAGCAGTTCTTC.

In its sample, this clonotype was seen a few times. The rearrangement joins TRBV29-1 to TRBJ1-2; D gene unclear. Between the trimmed V and J ends, which lost 1 base and 3 bases, there was a span of 6 bases. The germline V gene encodes CDR1 SQVTM and CDR2 ANQGSEA. There are 12 residues in the CDR3. The CDR3 loop reads CSVEGPYYGYTF. Here the CDR3 DNA reads TGCAGCGTTGAAGGGCCGTACTATGGCTACACCTTC. The entire variable domain, with the rest obtained from reference TRBV29-1 and TRBJ1-2, is as follows: SAVISQKPSRDICQRGTSLTIQCQVDSQVTMMFWYRQQPGQSLTLIATANQGSEATYESGFVIDKFPISRPNLTFSTLTVSNMSPEDSSIYLCSVEGPYYGYTFGSGTRLTVV.

The chain employs TRBV9 and TRBJ2-3, with unresolved D. Germline V lookup: CDR1 SGDLS, CDR2 YYNGEE. CDR3 length equals 15 residues. Trimming shortened V by 4 bases and J by 6 bases, and 18 bases separated the two germline ends. The CDR3 DNA reads TGTGCCAGCAGCTCCTCAGGATATCCGTCGGATACGCAGTATTTT. It is translated as CASSSSGYPSDTQYF. Combining the CDR3 with reference TRBV9 and TRBJ2-3 gives the whole variable domain DSGVTQTPKHLITATGQRVTLRCSPRSGDLSVYWYQQSLDQGLQFLIQYYNGEERAKGNILERFSAQQFPDLHSELNLSSLELGDSALYFCASSSSGYPSDTQYFGPGTRLTVL.

V and J are TRBV19 and TRBJ2-5; D is perhaps TRBD2 (6 bases). Germline V gene lookup returns CDR1 LNHDA and CDR2 SQIVND (reference sequence). The V end was cut by 3 bases, the J end by 5 bases, with 10 bases between. The CDR3 is 13 amino acids. The DNA for the CDR3 is TGTGCCAGTAGTATTAATGGGAGGGAGACCCAGTACTTC. Its protein product is CASSINGRETQYF.

With respect to this clonotype: A much larger clone is a single base away; this may be a read error. This chain links TRBV12-3 or TRBV12-4 with TRBJ1-2, with D unclear. This CDR3 region has 16 residues. In nucleotides, the CDR3 is TGTACCAGCAGTTTTAAAGCGGGGAAGGAGACCTATGGCTACACCTTC. It codes for CTSSFKAGKETYGYTF.

This clonotype was picked up a small number of times. The V gene is TRBV7-9, the J gene TRBJ2-5; D might be TRBD2 (6 bases). Trimming left V 1 base short and J 0 bases short, with 9 bases between. Per germline, CDR1 SEHNR and CDR2 FQNEAQ (reference sequence). The length of the CDR3 is 15 residues. The CDR3 protein is CASSLVRGNQETQYF. CDR3 coding DNA: TGTGCCAGCAGCTTAGTTCGCGGGAACCAAGAGACCCAGTACTTC.

This clonotype was seen a handful of times. The chain carries TRBV6-5 and TRBJ1-1; D remains ambiguous. This CDR3 comprises 13 residues. The germline V and J ends were trimmed by 2 bases and 3 bases, with 7 bases remaining between them. Germline lookup yields CDR1 MNHEY and CDR2 SVGAGI. The CDR3 region has the DNA TGTGCCAGCAGTTACGTCCAGTACACTGAAGCTTTCTTT. Protein: CASSYVQYTEAFF.

The chain couples TRBV15 to TRBJ2-3; no firm D call. With 0 bases removed from V and 0 bases from J, the gap between germline ends came to 10 bases. Germline V gives CDR1 LNHNV, CDR2 YYDKDF (reference sequence). The CDR3 has 16 amino acids. The CDR3 region is CATSRDHRRSTDTQYF. The DNA for the CDR3 is TGTGCCACCAGCAGAGACCACCGGCGGAGCACAGATACGCAGTATTTT.

This clonotype has at least ten counts. This chain's CDR3 is CASSEIGGGNQPQHF. The CDR3 bases are TGTGCCAGCAGTGAGATCGGGGGCGGCAATCAGCCCCAGCATTTT. This chain connects TRBV6-1 to TRBJ1-5; a possible D gene is TRBD1 (6 bases). Germline CDR1 and CDR2: MNHNS and SASEGT. Deletions cut 3 bases from V and 2 bases from J, with 11 bases between. This CDR3 has 15 amino acids.

The table lists this clonotype with many counts. The J gene is TRBJ2-5, the V gene TRBV5-4; TRBD2 agrees at 7 bases. The length of the CDR3 is 11 residues. Germline CDR1 reads SGHNT; CDR2 reads YYREEE (reference sequence). V dropped 10 bases and J dropped 5; count of bases not matched to a gene: 5. CDR3 nucleotide sequence: TGTGCCGGGGGGGACGGGGAGACCCAGTACTTC. Protein: CAGGDGETQYF.

J is TRBJ2-2 and V is TRBV24-1; D gene ambiguous. The V end lost 5 bases, the J end lost 2 bases, and 11 bases lay between the germline ends. CDR1 and CDR2 from the germline V gene are KGHDR and SFDVKD. This CDR3 spans 15 amino acids. CDR3 residues: CATSGRRANTGELFF. CDR3 nucleotide sequence: TGTGCCACCAGTGGACGACGGGCCAACACCGGGGAGCTGTTTTTT.

This clonotype was observed a handful of times. The rearrangement joins TRBV2 to TRBJ2-7; TRBD1 might be the D (5 bases). Germline CDR1 is SNHLY and CDR2 is FYNNEI. Trimming left V 3 bases short and J 2 bases short, with 11 bases between. This CDR3 is built from 14 residues. CDR3 loop: CASSDRDRAYEQYV. CDR3 in DNA: TGTGCCAGCAGTGATCGTGACAGAGCCTACGAGCAGTACGTC.

The sample holds a few counts of this clonotype. This rearrangement joins TRBV6-1 to TRBJ2-7; no firm D call. The CDR3 runs 14 residues. Germline V lookup: CDR1 MNHNS, CDR2 SASEGT. V dropped 6 bases and J dropped 6 bases, with 18 bases sitting between them. The CDR3, as DNA: TGTGCCAGCAGGTCCGGTCTAGTGGGTCGCGAGCAGTACTTC. Amino acid sequence: CASRSGLVGREQYF.